The 15 T cell receptor beta chains in this list originate from one sample, sequenced in a study of cytomegalovirus exposure and HLA in healthy donors. 60 Vbeta and 13 Jbeta primers were used in PCR. This table comes from immunoSEQ multiplex PCR, and its TCRdb copy is limited to in-frame clones, with some not included. This sample has roughly 140,000 clones, with over 65% found just once. The source material was PBMCs. These receptors were obtained from a man aged 40-49 years in good health and CMV-seropositive.

This chain uses TRBV19 with TRBJ2-7; 8 positions match TRBD2. V lost 4 bases, J lost 4 bases, and 6 bases stayed unmatched. The length of the CDR3 is 14 residues. CDR1 is LNHDA, CDR2 SQIVND, per germline (reference sequence). The CDR3 nucleotides are TGTGCCAGTAGTACCGGGACTAGTTCATACGAGCAGTACTTC. Translation: CASSTGTSSYEQYF.

This chain connects TRBV27 to TRBJ1-2, with TRBD1 identical over 8 bases. The junction had 6 bases not matched to a gene; V was cut back by 5 bases and J by 4 bases. The germline V gene encodes CDR1 MNHEY and CDR2 SMNVEV (reference sequence). This CDR3 is built from 14 residues. The CDR3 DNA follows: TGTGCCAGCAGTCTACAACAGGGGGGCTATGGCTACACCTTC. This gives the protein CASSLQQGGYGYTF.

This clone occurred once. The chain couples TRBV9 to TRBJ2-1; a possible D gene is TRBD2 (5 bases). CDR1 and CDR2 (germline): SGDLS, YYNGEE. This CDR3 contains 14 residues. Trimming removed 0 bases from V and 7 bases from J, with 11 bases in between. CDR3 sequence (DNA): TGTGCCAGCAGCGTAGATGGCGGGTGGAATGAGCAGTTCTTC. This translates into CASSVDGGWNEQFF.

The chain combines TRBV28 with TRBJ2-5; 11 nucleotides match TRBD2. The CDR3 is 16 amino acids. Germline CDR1 MDHEN, CDR2 SYDVKM. V gave up 6 bases and J gave up 4 bases; unmatched junction bases: 10. CDR3 protein: CASRPEIGLAGETQYF. As DNA, the CDR3 is TGTGCCAGCAGGCCCGAGATAGGACTAGCGGGAGAGACCCAGTACTTC.

The chain uses TRBV19 and TRBJ2-7; 7 nucleotides align to TRBD1. Germline V gene lookup returns CDR1 LNHDA and CDR2 SQIVND (reference sequence). V was clipped by 5 bases and J by 2 bases; unmatched bases: 6. CDR3 length equals 14 residues. The CDR3, as DNA: TGTGCCAGTAGTCTGCGACAGGGACCCTACGAGCAGTACTTC. Amino acid sequence: CASSLRQGPYEQYF. Looking up the rest from reference TRBV19 and TRBJ2-7 gives the full variable domain: DGGITQSPKYLFRKEGQNVTLSCEQNLNHDAMYWYRQDPGQGLRLIYYSQIVNDFQKGDIAEGYSVSREKKESFPLTVTSAQKNPTAFYLCASSLRQGPYEQYFGPGTRLTVT.

The gene calls are TRBV9 and TRBJ2-3; 10 bases agree with TRBD2. The CDR3 length is 15 residues. With V trimmed by 4 bases and J by 4 bases, 6 bases remained unmatched. Germline CDR1 and CDR2: SGDLS and YYNGEE. The DNA of the CDR3 is TGTGCCAGCAGCCGAGCGGGAGGGCGGTCAGATACGCAGTATTTT. Its protein product is CASSRAGGRSDTQYF.

The chain joins TRBV9 to TRBJ2-2, with unresolved D. Trimming shortened V by 3 bases and J by 0 bases, and 9 bases separated the two germline ends. Germline V gene lookup returns CDR1 SGDLS and CDR2 YYNGEE. The CDR3 loop spans 15 amino acids. CDR3 protein: CASSGPFANTGELFF. CDR3 bases: TGTGCCAGCAGCGGGCCTTTCGCGAACACCGGGGAGCTGTTTTTT.

The gene calls are TRBV29-1 and TRBJ1-2; D uncertain. The CDR3 covers 13 residues. CDR1 is SQVTM and CDR2 is ANQGSEA in the germline V gene. V dropped 7 bases and J dropped 5 bases, with 17 bases sitting between them. This CDR3 reads CSAASDLSYGYTF. The CDR3 nucleotides read TGCAGCGCTGCGAGCGACCTCAGTTATGGCTACACCTTC.

This chain joins TRBV7-2 and TRBJ2-3; D might be TRBD2 (5 bases). This CDR3 comprises 14 residues. Per the germline V gene, CDR1 is SGHTA and CDR2 is FQGNSA. The germline V and J ends were trimmed by 5 bases and 0 bases, with 9 bases remaining between them. The CDR3 DNA reads TGTGCCAGCAGCAGACTATCTAGCACAGATACGCAGTATTTT. This sequence encodes CASSRLSSTDTQYF.

The rearrangement links TRBV18 to TRBJ2-7; no clear D. The V gene lost 3 bases and the J gene lost 0 bases, with 12 bases spanning the gap. Per the germline V gene, CDR1 is KGHSH and CDR2 is LQKENI. The CDR3 runs to 15 residues. CDR3 amino acids: CASSPNNQRSYEQYF. For the CDR3, the DNA is TGTGCCAGCTCACCGAACAATCAACGCTCCTACGAGCAGTACTTC.

Only a few counts were recorded for this clone. In nucleotides, the CDR3 is TGTGCCAGTAGTGCTGCCGGGACAGGGCAAGAGACCCAGTACTTC. It yields the protein CASSAAGTGQETQYF. The chain couples TRBV19 to TRBJ2-5, with 9 bases identical to TRBD1. The CDR3 runs 15 residues. CDR1 and CDR2 (germline): LNHDA, SQIVND (reference sequence). V shed 5 bases, J shed 2 bases, and the junction held 6 bases outside the gene matches.

The table lists this clone with a few counts. The chain joins TRBV7-9 to TRBJ2-5; D may be TRBD1 (5 bases). The CDR3 spans 14 residues. The germline V and J ends were trimmed by 5 bases and 4 bases, with 14 bases remaining between them. CDR1 SEHNR and CDR2 FQNEAQ come from the germline V gene (reference sequence). CDR3 sequence reads: CASSQGQDGETQYF. CDR3 DNA: TGTGCCAGCAGCCAAGGACAAGACGGAGAGACCCAGTACTTC.

The V call is TRBV18, the J call TRBJ2-1, with D possibly matching TRBD2 (5 bases). Germline values: CDR1 KGHSH, CDR2 LQKENI. The V gene lost 6 bases and the J gene lost 5 bases, with 11 bases spanning the gap. This CDR3 comprises 13 residues. The CDR3 DNA is TGTGCCAGCTCTCCCGGGGAAAACAATGAGCAGTTCTTC. Translation: CASSPGENNEQFF.

This clone was counted a few times. The junction departs from the called germline gene at one end, perhaps through a read error. This sequence joins TRBV7-9 and TRBJ1-1, with D maybe TRBD1 (5 bases). Germline CDR1 and CDR2: SEHNR and FQNEAQ (reference sequence). This CDR3 has 15 amino acids. This CDR3 reads CSSSLLSTASAEAFF. CDR3 DNA: TGTTCCAGCAGCTTACTTTCGACAGCGAGCGCTGAAGCTTTCTTT.

This chain connects TRBV29-1 to TRBJ2-3; TRBD1 might be the D (6 bases). Between the trimmed V and J ends, which lost 6 bases and 0 bases, there was a span of 13 bases. Germline loops: CDR1 SQVTM, CDR2 ANQGSEA. This CDR3 comprises 14 residues. CDR3 amino acids: CSVSGTLSTDTQYF. The CDR3 coding sequence is TGCAGCGTCTCCGGGACATTAAGCACAGATACGCAGTATTTT.